This T cell receptor (beta chain) derives from a study of T cell responses to AZD1222 COVID-19 vaccine. Study results and caveats: Just five or six AZD1222 recipients were seropositive at baseline. Two AZD1222 doses significantly raised spike-specific TCR breadth and depth over controls. Without day 14 samples, only post-peak T cell repertoires were studied. Across the whole spike, CD4 TCRs peaked at regions 160-218 and 743-854.

The V end lost 2 bases, the J end lost 6 bases, and 15 bases lay between the germline ends. The CDR3 loop spans 15 amino acids. Germline CDR1 SGHNT, CDR2 YENEEA. About this clone itself: Its matching antigen is unknown.

This table comes from immunoSEQ multiplex PCR, and its TCRdb copy is limited to in-frame clones, with some not included. The sample records approximately 200,000 clones, about 90% being singletons. The clonotype was recovered from an adult in good health. Source: peripheral blood, taken on day 0 of MenACWY control vaccination. The chain has TRBV11-3 and TRBJ2-3; maybe TRBD1 (5 bases). Written as DNA, the CDR3 is TGTGCCAGCAGCTTAAAACGTCAGGGTGGGGATACGCAGTATTTT. The encoded protein is CASSLKRQGGDTQYF.